The 7 T cell receptor beta chains below come from one sample, sequenced in a study of T cell responses to AZD1222 COVID-19 vaccine. Sequenced by immunoSEQ multiplex PCR; TCRdb stores in-frame clones only, minus some. The sample has 100,000 to 120,000 clones; about 94% are singletons. Material: peripheral blood, obtained 28 days after the second AZD1222 dose. The receptors here all came from an adult who received the AZD1222 COVID-19 vaccine.

The CDR3 here is CASRDPRKQGNEQFF. The CDR3 DNA reads as TGCGCCAGCAGGGACCCGCGGAAACAGGGGAATGAGCAGTTCTTC. The V call is TRBV4-1, the J call TRBJ2-1, with TRBD1 identical over 7 bases. The CDR3 has 15 amino acids. The trim removed 6 bases at V and 7 bases at J, leaving 12 bases unmatched. Germline V gene sequence: CDR1 MGHRA, CDR2 YSYEKL.

This rearrangement joins TRBV10-2 to TRBJ1-1, with D uncertain. The CDR3 length is 12 residues. Trimming pared 6 bases from V and 7 bases from J, leaving 12 bases between. Germline CDR1 is WSHSY and CDR2 is SAAADI. CDR3 protein: CASRQIPFEAFF. The DNA of the CDR3 is TGCGCCAGCAGACAGATCCCTTTTGAAGCTTTCTTT.

This chain links TRBV2 with TRBJ1-5; 7 nucleotides agree with TRBD1. This CDR3 has 14 amino acids. Trimming took 6 bases from V and 0 from J; bases not matched to a gene: 2. The germline V gene has CDR1 SNHLY and CDR2 FYNNEI. The CDR3: CASSGDSSNQPQHF. DNA of the CDR3: TGTGCCAGCAGCGGGGACAGTAGCAATCAGCCCCAGCATTTT. Combining the CDR3 with reference TRBV2 and TRBJ1-5 gives the whole variable domain EPEVTQTPSHQVTQMGQEVILRCVPISNHLYFYWYRQILGQKVEFLVSFYNNEISEKSEIFDDQFSVERPDGSNFTLKIRSTKLEDSAMYFCASSGDSSNQPQHFGDGTRLSIL.

The gene calls are TRBV7-6 and TRBJ2-7, with a possible D match to TRBD1 (5 bases). The V end lost 4 bases, the J end lost 4 bases, and 8 bases lay between the germline ends. This CDR3 spans 12 amino acids. The germline V gene encodes CDR1 SGHVS and CDR2 FNYEAQ. The CDR3 DNA sequence: TGTGCCAGCAGCTCGGACACTTACGAGCAGTACTTC. Translated: CASSSDTYEQYF.

The chain is built from TRBV5-6 and TRBJ1-5; D is unclear. V was trimmed by 0 bases and J by 4 bases, leaving 8 bases between them. Germline-derived CDR1 and CDR2 are SGHDT and YYEEEE. The CDR3 length is 14 residues. The CDR3 nucleotides read TGTGCCAGCAGCTTGGCGCAGTCGAATCAGCCCCAGCATTTT. It translates to CASSLAQSNQPQHF. Full variable domain (missing parts from reference TRBV5-6 and TRBJ1-5): DAGVTQSPTHLIKTRGQQVTLRCSPKSGHDTVSWYQQALGQGPQFIFQYYEEEERQRGNFPDRFSGHQFPNYSSELNVNALLLGDSALYLCASSLAQSNQPQHFGDGTRLSIL.

This CDR3 is CASRSTGGNTEAFF. CDR3 coding DNA: TGTGCCAGCAGATCCACAGGGGGCAACACTGAAGCTTTCTTT. V usage is TRBV6-6 and J usage is TRBJ1-1; 9 bases line up with TRBD1. The CDR3 runs 14 residues. The germline V gene has CDR1 MNHNY and CDR2 SVGAGI (reference sequence). Trimming at V came to 6 bases and at J to 2 bases, leaving 4 bases not matched to a gene.

This chain uses TRBV2 with TRBJ2-3, with D possibly TRBD1 on 6 matching bases. CDR1 is SNHLY, CDR2 FYNNEI, per germline. The CDR3 sequence is 14 residues long. The germline V and J ends were trimmed by 7 bases and 12 bases, with 23 bases remaining between them. As DNA, the CDR3 is TGTGCCAGCAAGGACAGTCTTTCCTCCATCCGCCAGTATTTT. Its protein is CASKDSLSSIRQYF.